This T cell receptor beta chain came from a study of T cells in Graves' hyperthyroidism and ophthalmopathy. Turning to the study itself: Peripheral blood was collected at initial diagnosis, before any treatment.

Researchers amplified the TCR beta CDR3 regions from RNA transcripts. When the TCR CDR3 underwent first-round RT-PCR, the HTBI primer set was used. TCRdb recomputed calls from the multiplex PCR reads with MiXCR, one row per CDR3 protein. The table records hundreds of thousands of distinct CDR3 sequences, about a fifth of them present only once. Study outcomes and limitations: Researchers report that a 13 V-J model separated ophthalmopathy from stable hyperthyroidism.

This clonotype turned up a few times. Its antigen remains unidentified. Ophthalmopathy patients had moderate-to-severe active disease, CAS ≥3, NOSPECS ≥4, and disease duration under 3 months. Germline V CDR1 and CDR2: MNHEY, SVGEGT. The V segment lost 2 bases and the J segment 5 bases; nucleotides outside the gene matches: 10. The length of the CDR3 is 16 residues. V is TRBV6-2 or TRBV6-3 and J is TRBJ2-7; 9 bases are a match to TRBD1. This TCR derives from a young man with Graves' ophthalmopathy. The sequenced material came from blood. The CDR3 here is CASSYPGQGHLDEQYF. DNA for the CDR3: TGTGCCAGCAGTTACCCGGGACAGGGCCATTTGGACGAGCAGTACTTC.